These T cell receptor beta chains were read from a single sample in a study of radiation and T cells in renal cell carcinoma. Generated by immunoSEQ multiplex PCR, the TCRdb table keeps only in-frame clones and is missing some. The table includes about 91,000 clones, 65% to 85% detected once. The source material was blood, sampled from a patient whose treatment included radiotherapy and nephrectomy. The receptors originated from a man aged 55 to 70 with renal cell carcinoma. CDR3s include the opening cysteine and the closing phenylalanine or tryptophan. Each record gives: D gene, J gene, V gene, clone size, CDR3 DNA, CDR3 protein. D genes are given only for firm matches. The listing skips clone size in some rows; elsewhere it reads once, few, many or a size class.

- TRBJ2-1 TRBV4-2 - TGTGCCAGCAGCCAATCCGGGTATGGTGAGCAGTTCTTC CASSQSGYGEQFF
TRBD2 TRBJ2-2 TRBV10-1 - TGCGCCAGCAGCGAGGCTAGCGGTAGACGGACCGGGGAGCTGTTTTTT CASSEASGRRTGELFF
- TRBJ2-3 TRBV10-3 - TGTGCCATCAGTGAGTCCCGGGACAGCACAGATACGCAGTATTTT CAISESRDSTDTQYF
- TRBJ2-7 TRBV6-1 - TGTGCCACTCGAAAGAGGGTCTACGAGCAGTACTTC CATRKRVYEQYF
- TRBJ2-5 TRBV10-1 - TGCGCCAGCAGTGGGGCAAGGCAAGAGACCCAGTACTTC CASSGARQETQYF
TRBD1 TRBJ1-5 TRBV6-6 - TGTGCCAGCAGGCGCAACAGGGGTCAGCCCCAGCATTTT CASRRNRGQPQHF
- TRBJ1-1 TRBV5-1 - TGCGCCAGCAGCTTGGAGCTTTTTCGCCCCGAAGGATTAAGCACTGAAGCTTTCTTT CASSLELFRPEGLSTEAFF
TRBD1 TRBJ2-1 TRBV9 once TGTGCCAGCAGCGTAGGGACAGGCCTATCCAATGAGCAGTTCTTC CASSVGTGLSNEQFF
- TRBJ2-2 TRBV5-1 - TGCGCCAGCAGCTTGGGGACCTACACCGGGGAGCTGTTTTTT CASSLGTYTGELFF
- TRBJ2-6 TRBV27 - TGTGCCAGCAGTAGGGGGGGAGCTGGGGCCAACGTCCTGACTTTC CASSRGGAGANVLTF
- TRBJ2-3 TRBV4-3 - TGCGCCAGCAGCCAAGAATTGGCTACAGATACGCAGTATTTT CASSQELATDTQYF
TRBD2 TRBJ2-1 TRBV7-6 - TGTGCCGTAATAACTAGCGGGAATGGTCAGTTCTTC CAVITSGNGQFF
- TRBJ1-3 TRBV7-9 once TGTGCCAGCAGCTTAGGCGTCTCTGGAAACACCATATATTTT CASSLGVSGNTIYF
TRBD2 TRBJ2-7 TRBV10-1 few TGCGCCAGCAGTGTGCGGCCATGGACTAGGTCCTTC CASSVRPWTRSF
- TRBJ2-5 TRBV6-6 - TGTGCCAGCAGTTACCGGGATGTCAGCTCGTCGGAGACCCAGTACTTC CASSYRDVSSSETQYF
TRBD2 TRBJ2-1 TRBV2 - TGTGCCAGCAGGGTAGTACTAGCGGGTGGGGAGCAGTTCTTC CASRVVLAGGEQFF
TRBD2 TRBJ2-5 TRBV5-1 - TGCGCCAGCAGCCCGGAGGGACTAGCGGGAGTGGCGGAGACCCAGTACTTC CASSPEGLAGVAETQYF
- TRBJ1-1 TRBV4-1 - TGCGCCAGCAGCCATCCCGACAAACGCAACACTGAAGCTTTCTTT CASSHPDKRNTEAFF
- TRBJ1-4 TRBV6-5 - TGTGCCAGCAGTCGTCAGGCGGGGGCAAAACTGTTTTTT CASSRQAGAKLFF
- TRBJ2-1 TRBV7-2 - TGTGCCAGCAGCTTAACGGCGTGGGAGCAGTTCTTC CASSLTAWEQFF
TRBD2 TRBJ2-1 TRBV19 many TGTGCCAGTAGTGCTAGCGGGAGGCCGAACAATGAGCAGTTCTTC CASSASGRPNNEQFF
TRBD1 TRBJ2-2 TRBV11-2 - TGTGCCAGCAGCCTTAGGACAGGGCGTAATCCCGGGGAGCTGTTTTTT CASSLRTGRNPGELFF